This entry lists 5 T cell receptor beta chains sequenced from one sample in a study of technical replicates of blood from several donors. The repertoire was sequenced with immunoSEQ multiplex PCR; TCRdb's copy has only in-frame clones and lacks some. The sample contains tens of thousands of clones, around 94% of which appear only once. The source material was T cells isolated from PBMCs. These receptor sequences come from a human donor in good health.

This chain connects TRBV27 to TRBJ1-3; 7 bases line up with TRBD1. The junction had 10 bases not matched to a gene; V was cut back by 5 bases and J by 0 bases. The V gene's germline CDR1 is MNHEY and CDR2 SMNVEV (reference sequence). This CDR3 comprises 17 residues. The CDR3 nucleotides read TGTGCCAGCAGTCCAGGACAGGTTCCCAACTCTGGAAACACCATATATTTT. It specifies CASSPGQVPNSGNTIYF.

In this sample, this clone turned up once. The chain is built from TRBV9 and TRBJ2-3, with TRBD2 identical over 9 bases. Germline V gene data show CDR1 as SGDLS and CDR2 as YYNGEE. Unmatched junction bases numbered 8, after V lost 1 base and J lost 2 bases. This CDR3 region has 17 residues. Written as DNA, the CDR3 is TGTGCCAGCAGCGTATCTGTGACTAGCGGATACACAGATACGCAGTATTTT. Its translation: CASSVSVTSGYTDTQYF.

The CDR3 protein is CASSNRDLNTEAFF. DNA for the CDR3: TGTGCCAGCAGCAACAGGGACCTGAACACTGAAGCTTTCTTT. This chain uses TRBV5-4 with TRBJ1-1; TRBD1 is a possible D gene (6 bases). The CDR3 consists of 14 residues. Germline V CDR1 and CDR2: SGHNT, YYREEE (reference sequence). V gave up 4 bases and J gave up 0 bases, with 10 bases separating them.

This chain joins TRBV6-5 and TRBJ1-1; 12 bases align to TRBD1. The CDR3 extends over 16 amino acids. Germline assignment: CDR1 MNHEY and CDR2 SVGAGI. V shed 0 bases and J 6 bases; nucleotides not matched to a gene: 5. CDR3 in DNA: TGTGCCAGCAGTTACTCTGGGACAGGGGGCGCCGCTGAAGCTTTCTTT. This encodes CASSYSGTGGAAEAFF.

The chain is built from TRBV9 and TRBJ1-1; perhaps TRBD1 as D (5 bases). V was cut by 4 bases and J by 3 bases, with 13 bases left in between. The CDR3 runs to 14 residues. From germline, CDR1 is SGDLS and CDR2 YYNGEE. The CDR3 DNA sequence: TGTGCCAGCAGCCTATGGGACTCCGACACTGAAGCTTTCTTT. It codes for CASSLWDSDTEAFF.